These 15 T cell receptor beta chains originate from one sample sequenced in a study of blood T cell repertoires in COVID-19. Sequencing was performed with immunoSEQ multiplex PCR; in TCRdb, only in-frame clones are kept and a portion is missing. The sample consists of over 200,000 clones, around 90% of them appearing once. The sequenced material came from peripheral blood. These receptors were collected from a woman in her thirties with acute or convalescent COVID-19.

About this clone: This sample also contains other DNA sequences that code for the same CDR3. In nucleotides, the CDR3 is TGTGCCAGCAGCTCGGGACAGGGAAGGTACGAGCAGTACTTC. It yields the protein CASSSGQGRYEQYF. The genes are TRBV5-4 and TRBJ2-7, with 9 bases identical to TRBD1. The CDR3 extends over 14 amino acids. CDR1 and CDR2 from the germline V gene are SGHNT and YYREEE (reference sequence). After removal of 3 bases from V and 4 bases from J, the junction contained 5 bases not matched to a gene.

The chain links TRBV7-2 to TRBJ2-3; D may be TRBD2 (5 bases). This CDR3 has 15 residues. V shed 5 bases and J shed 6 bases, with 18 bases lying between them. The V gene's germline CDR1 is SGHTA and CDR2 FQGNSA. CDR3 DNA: TGTGCCAGCAGCCAACGGCGGGTAGTATCGGATACGCAGTATTTT. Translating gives CASSQRRVVSDTQYF.

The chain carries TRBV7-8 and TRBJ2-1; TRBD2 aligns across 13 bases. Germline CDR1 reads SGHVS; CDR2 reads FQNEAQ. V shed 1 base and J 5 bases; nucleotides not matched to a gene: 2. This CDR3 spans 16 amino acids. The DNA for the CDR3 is TGTGCCAGCAGCTTAGGACTAGCGGGAGGCGACAATGAGCAGTTCTTC. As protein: CASSLGLAGGDNEQFF.

The CDR3 spells CASRFFNRARVAFF. In DNA, the CDR3 is TGTGCCAGCAGATTCTTCAACAGGGCCCGAGTTGCGTTCTTC. V is TRBV21-1 and J is TRBJ2-1; TRBD1, the table's D call, lacks a check against the DNA. TRBV21-1 is a pseudogene. The CDR3 loop spans 14 amino acids.

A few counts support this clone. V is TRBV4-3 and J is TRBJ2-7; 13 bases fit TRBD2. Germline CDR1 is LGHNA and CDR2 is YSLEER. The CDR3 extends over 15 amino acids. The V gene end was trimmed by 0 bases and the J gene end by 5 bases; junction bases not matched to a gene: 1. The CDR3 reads CASSQEGLAGNEQYF. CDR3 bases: TGCGCCAGCAGCCAAGAGGGACTAGCGGGAAACGAGCAGTACTTC.

The CDR3 region has the DNA TGTGCCAGCAGTTCTCCTGGGACTAGCGGCAAAAACATTCAGTACTTC. This sequence encodes CASSSPGTSGKNIQYF. V gene TRBV6-2 or TRBV6-3 combines with J gene TRBJ2-4; 11 bases are a match to TRBD2. CDR1 is MNHEY and CDR2 is SVGEGT in the germline V gene. The CDR3 extends over 16 amino acids. V was pared by 4 bases and J by 3 bases, with 5 bases of the junction left unmatched.

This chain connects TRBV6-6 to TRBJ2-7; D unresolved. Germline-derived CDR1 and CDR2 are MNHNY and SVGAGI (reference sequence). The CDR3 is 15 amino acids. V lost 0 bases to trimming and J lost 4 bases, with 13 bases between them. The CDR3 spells CASSYSRGLEYEQYF. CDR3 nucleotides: TGTGCCAGCAGTTACTCCCGAGGTCTCGAATACGAGCAGTACTTC.

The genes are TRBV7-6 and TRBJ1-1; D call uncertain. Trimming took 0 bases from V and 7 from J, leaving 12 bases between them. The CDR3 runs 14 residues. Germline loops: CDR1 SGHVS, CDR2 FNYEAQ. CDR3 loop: CASSLAPAAGEAFF. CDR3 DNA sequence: TGTGCCAGCAGCTTAGCCCCGGCCGCGGGTGAAGCTTTCTTT.

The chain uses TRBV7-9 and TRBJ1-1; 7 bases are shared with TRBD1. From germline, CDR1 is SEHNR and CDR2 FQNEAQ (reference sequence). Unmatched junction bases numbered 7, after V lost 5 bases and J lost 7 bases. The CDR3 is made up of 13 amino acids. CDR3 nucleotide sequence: TGTGCCAGCAGCCTCGGACAGGTTAATGAAGCTTTCTTT. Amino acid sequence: CASSLGQVNEAFF.

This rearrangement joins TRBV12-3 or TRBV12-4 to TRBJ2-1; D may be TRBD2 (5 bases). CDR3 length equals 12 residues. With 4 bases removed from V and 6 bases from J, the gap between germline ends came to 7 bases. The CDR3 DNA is TGTGCCAGCAGTTCTAGCATCAATGAGCAGTTCTTC. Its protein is CASSSSINEQFF.

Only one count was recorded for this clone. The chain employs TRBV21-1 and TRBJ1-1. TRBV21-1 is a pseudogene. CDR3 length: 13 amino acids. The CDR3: CASSNRTNTEAFF. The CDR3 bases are TGTGCCAGCAGCAATAGGACTAACACTGAAGCTTTCTTT.

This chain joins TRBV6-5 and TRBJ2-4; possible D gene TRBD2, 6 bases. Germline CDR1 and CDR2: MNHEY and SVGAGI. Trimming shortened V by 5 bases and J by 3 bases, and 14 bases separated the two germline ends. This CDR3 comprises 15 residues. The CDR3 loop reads CASSRREGGKNIQYF. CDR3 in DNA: TGTGCCAGCAGTCGGAGGGAAGGAGGCAAAAACATTCAGTACTTC.

The CDR3 is CASSQVWTGGQETQYF. The DNA of the CDR3 is TGCGCCAGCAGCCAAGTGTGGACAGGGGGACAAGAGACCCAGTACTTC. V usage is TRBV4-3 and J usage is TRBJ2-5; TRBD1 matches at 10 bases. V was pared by 1 base and J by 2 bases, with 4 bases of the junction left unmatched. The length of the CDR3 is 16 residues. Germline loops: CDR1 LGHNA, CDR2 YSLEER.

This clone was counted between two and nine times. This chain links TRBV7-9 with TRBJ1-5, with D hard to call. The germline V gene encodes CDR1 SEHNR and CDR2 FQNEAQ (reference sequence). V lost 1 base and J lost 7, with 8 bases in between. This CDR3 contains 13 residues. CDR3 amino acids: CASSLDSFQPQHF. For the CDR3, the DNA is TGTGCCAGCAGCTTAGATTCGTTCCAGCCCCAGCATTTT.

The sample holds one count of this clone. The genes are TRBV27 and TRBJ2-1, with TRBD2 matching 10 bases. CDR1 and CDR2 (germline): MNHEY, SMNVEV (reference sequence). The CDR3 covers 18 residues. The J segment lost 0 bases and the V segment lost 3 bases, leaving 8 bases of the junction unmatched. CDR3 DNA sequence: TGTGCCAGCAGTTTGAAAGGACTAGCGGCATTCTCCTACAATGAGCAGTTCTTC. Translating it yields CASSLKGLAAFSYNEQFF.